These 10 T cell receptor beta chains share one sample of origin, sequenced in a study of cytomegalovirus exposure and HLA in healthy donors. Produced via immunoSEQ multiplex PCR; TCRdb's table is partial and in-frame only. Among approximately 130,000 clones listed, approximately 81% were seen once. Sample: PBMCs. The source of these receptors is a woman in her twenties or thirties in good health and CMV-seronegative.

This chain connects TRBV11-3 to TRBJ2-7, with 7 positions matching TRBD1. The germline CDR1 and CDR2 sequences are SGHNT and YENEEA. V lost 4 bases to trimming and J lost 5 bases; unmatched junction nucleotides: 2. The CDR3 length is 12 residues. CDR3 in amino acids: CASSSTGNEQYF. The CDR3 coding sequence is TGTGCCAGCAGCTCGACAGGGAACGAGCAGTACTTC.

The V and J genes are TRBV9 and TRBJ2-3, with 11 bases fitting TRBD2. From germline, CDR1 is SGDLS and CDR2 YYNGEE. V lost 3 bases, J lost 0 bases, and 9 bases stayed unmatched. The CDR3 extends over 18 amino acids. Written as DNA, the CDR3 is TGTGCCAGCAGCGCCACTAGCGGGGGACAATCTAGCACAGATACGCAGTATTTT. Protein sequence: CASSATSGGQSSTDTQYF.

The J gene is TRBJ2-3, the V gene TRBV10-3; a weak D match, TRBD2 (7 bases). Trimming took 5 bases from V and 6 from J, leaving 27 bases between them. CDR1 ENHRY and CDR2 SYGVKD come from the germline V gene. The CDR3 has 18 amino acids. DNA for the CDR3: TGTGCCATCAGTCTTGGCAAGGTTGCGGGGGCCCGCGGGGATACGCAGTATTTT. This gives the protein CAISLGKVAGARGDTQYF.

The rearrangement uses TRBV7-2 and TRBJ2-7; 8 nucleotides align to TRBD1. Germline assignment: CDR1 SGHTA and CDR2 FQGNSA. The CDR3 has 15 amino acids. The V and J ends lost 5 bases and 2 bases, in that order; junction bases with no gene match: 8. The CDR3 DNA reads as TGTGCCAGCAGCACGCTAGGGACAGGCACCTACGAGCAGTACTTC. This translates into CASSTLGTGTYEQYF.

This clone was seen only a few times. The rearrangement uses TRBV19 and TRBJ1-2; D is unclear. The germline V gene encodes CDR1 LNHDA and CDR2 SQIVND (reference sequence). V was cut by 3 bases and J by 0 bases, with 11 bases left in between. This CDR3 region has 15 residues. CDR3: CASSIPLGANYGYTF. CDR3 coding DNA: TGTGCCAGTAGTATCCCCCTGGGAGCTAACTATGGCTACACCTTC.

This chain connects TRBV19 to TRBJ2-7; 8 bases fit TRBD1. CDR3 size: 13 residues. After removal of 4 bases from V and 1 base from J, the junction contained 0 bases not matched to a gene. Germline CDR1 reads LNHDA; CDR2 reads SQIVND (reference sequence). The CDR3 DNA reads as TGTGCCAGTAGTAGACAGGGGTCCTACGAGCAGTACTTC. It translates to CASSRQGSYEQYF.

The rearrangement uses TRBV5-1 and TRBJ1-1, with a possible D match to TRBD1 (6 bases). This CDR3 spans 14 amino acids. Trimming pared 2 bases from V and 1 base from J, leaving 9 bases between. Germline V CDR1 and CDR2: SGHRS, YFSETQ. CDR3 DNA sequence: TGCGCCAGCAGCTTCGGACAGACGAACACTGAAGCTTTCTTT. Translation gives CASSFGQTNTEAFF.

This rearrangement joins TRBV9 to TRBJ2-1; 7 nucleotides align to TRBD2. Germline lookup yields CDR1 SGDLS and CDR2 YYNGEE. CDR3 length: 16 residues. V dropped 3 bases and J dropped 5; count of bases not matched to a gene: 11. In DNA, the CDR3 is TGTGCCAGCAGCGGCGCGGGGCTAGCGGTAAACAATGAGCAGTTCTTC. Its translation is CASSGAGLAVNNEQFF.

The V gene is TRBV6-5, the J gene TRBJ2-6; 7 nucleotides align to TRBD1. J gave up 4 bases and V 6 bases, and 6 bases lay outside the gene matches. CDR3 length: 15 amino acids. Per germline, CDR1 MNHEY and CDR2 SVGAGI. The CDR3 here is CASRKQGSGANVLTF. CDR3 sequence (DNA): TGTGCCAGCAGAAAACAGGGGTCCGGGGCCAACGTCCTGACTTTC.

This rearrangement joins TRBV2 to TRBJ2-7; 12 bases line up with TRBD2. The CDR3 spans 16 residues. The V segment lost 5 bases and the J segment 4 bases; nucleotides outside the gene matches: 9. The germline gives CDR1 SNHLY, CDR2 FYNNEI. CDR3 residues: CASSPSTSGGAYEQYF. The CDR3 nucleotides are TGTGCCAGCAGTCCCTCGACTAGCGGGGGAGCGTACGAGCAGTACTTC.